These T cell receptor beta chains were read from a single sample in a study of T-cell reconstitution after alpha-beta-depleted transplantation in children. Each CDR3 protein is one row after TCRdb ran MiXCR on the PCR reads. The data show fewer than 150,000 distinct CDR3 sequences, under 25% seen once. The specimen comprised PBMCs, mostly from graft donor cells, sampled 180 days after TCRalphabeta/CD19-depleted stem cell transplant. The receptors were sampled from a male patient between 2 and 15 years old who had a stem cell transplant for chronic granulomatous disease, so the T cells may come from the graft donor. Each CDR3 is given with its conserved first and last residue. A D gene is named only where the DNA matches it firmly.

>TRBJ2-3|NA|TRBV12-3/TRBV12-4
CASSPEDTQYF
>TRBJ2-1|NA|TRBV14
CASSQDRPEQFF
>TRBJ2-1|TRBD2|TRBV7-2
CASSPVPGLAGSHEQFF
>TRBJ2-5|TRBD2|TRBV5-1
CASSLGGLYQETQYF
>TRBJ1-2|NA|TRBV12-3/TRBV12-4
CASRSIEDFGYTF
>TRBJ2-3|TRBD1|TRBV6-1
CASRARQGPQQYF
>TRBJ2-2|NA|TRBV30
CAWTGTRNTGELFF
>TRBJ1-1|NA|TRBV25-1
CASSGGRGPEAFF
>TRBJ2-7|TRBD2|TRBV12-3/TRBV12-4
CASSRRGGRSSYEQYF
>TRBJ2-2|TRBD2|TRBV20-1
CSARGEGLAANTGELFF
>TRBJ2-7|TRBD1|TRBV7-2
CASSSYRGAYEQYF
>TRBJ1-5|TRBD1|TRBV20-1
CSASTGNGQPQHF
>TRBJ2-5|NA|TRBV20-1
CSVPPLRETQYF
>TRBJ2-1|TRBD1|TRBV5-1
CASSRAGTVYNEQFF
>TRBJ2-7|NA|TRBV20-1
CSAAEEWLSYEQYF
>TRBJ1-1|NA|TRBV28
CASSWTQGHTEAFF
>TRBJ2-2|TRBD2|TRBV5-1
CASSFLAGETGELFF
>TRBJ2-3|NA|TRBV5-5
CASSLGQGSTDTQYF
>TRBJ1-1|NA|TRBV9
CASSANPNTEAFF
>TRBJ1-1|NA|TRBV15
CATSRDRLNTEAFF
>TRBJ1-1|NA|TRBV28
CASSPDPPGAFF
>TRBJ1-6|TRBD1|TRBV15
CATSRGQGGNSPLHF
>TRBJ1-4|TRBD1|TRBV24-1
CATSDGTVLGNEKLFF
>TRBJ1-4|TRBD1|TRBV7-9
CASSLRGRQEKLFF
>TRBJ2-4|TRBD2|TRBV13
CASSRVVAGVAKNIQYF
>TRBJ2-5|NA|TRBV25-1
CASSDARQETQYF
>TRBJ2-3|TRBD2|TRBV7-2
CASRGLAGGDTQYF
>TRBJ2-7|NA|TRBV20-1
CSATGTSYEQYF
>TRBJ2-5|NA|TRBV5-1
CASSFSRETQYF
>TRBJ1-1|NA|TRBV6-6
CASSSPSRNAFF
>TRBJ1-1|NA|TRBV20-1
CSAGFDLNTEAFF
>TRBJ2-3|NA|TRBV27
CASSLVLSTDTQYF
>TRBJ2-1|TRBD2|TRBV12-3/TRBV12-4
CASSFGTRVYNEQFF
>TRBJ2-2|TRBD2|TRBV27
CASSLSAGVTTGELFF
>TRBJ2-4|NA|TRBV20-1
CSARSYTAKNIQYF
>TRBJ1-4|NA|TRBV27
CASSLGRKGEKLFF
>TRBJ2-5|NA|TRBV7-9
CASSSGPSRETQYF
>TRBJ2-7|NA|TRBV20-1
CSARDTGQRPYEQYF
>TRBJ2-3|NA|TRBV7-6
CASSLGMSTDTQYF
>TRBJ1-3|NA|TRBV27
CASRRTAGNTIYF
>TRBJ1-5|NA|TRBV6-5
CASSWNRPGVNQPQHF
>TRBJ2-1|TRBD2|TRBV12-3/TRBV12-4
CASRYSGGDSNEQFF
>TRBJ2-3|NA|TRBV12-3/TRBV12-4
CASSRSSVRTRLTDTQYF
>TRBJ2-7|TRBD2|TRBV11-1
CASSSREGYEQYF
>TRBJ2-2|TRBD2|TRBV20-1
CSASSSREPAGELFF
>TRBJ1-3|NA|TRBV5-4
CASSSGFNTIYF
>TRBJ2-1|NA|TRBV12-3/TRBV12-4
CASSPPLNTMGDEQFF